A selection of T cell receptor beta chains follows, all from one sample in a study of blood T cells in healthy people across ages. MiXCR was run by TCRdb on the 5' RACE reads, yielding one entry per CDR3 protein. Among approximately 850,000 distinct CDR3 sequences, around two fifths were seen once, and the ten largest hold about 19%. The specimen sequenced was blood. The receptors were gathered from a man aged 55 to 69 in good health. Both conserved end residues are part of each CDR3. D genes are given only for firm matches. Some rows have no size entry. The others give once, few or many, or a class for an expanded clone.

v_gene	d_gene	abundance	j_gene	CDR3nt	CDR3aa
TRBV7-6	TRBD2	-	TRBJ2-3	TGTGCCAGCAGCTCGCAAAGCGGGGGGTACACAGATACGCAGTATTTT	CASSSQSGGYTDTQYF
TRBV12-3/TRBV12-4	TRBD2	few	TRBJ2-1	TGTGCCAGCAGTTCGGCGGGGGGACCCCACAATGAGCAGTTCTTC	CASSSAGGPHNEQFF
TRBV7-2	-	once	TRBJ2-2	-	CASSLVGQGARWNTGELFF
TRBV20-1	-	-	TRBJ2-3	TGCAGTGCTAGAGGCCAGAACCTTACAGATACGCAGTATTTT	CSARGQNLTDTQYF
TRBV20-1	TRBD2	-	TRBJ2-5	TGCAGTGCTAGAGATCTTAGCGGGGGGATAGAGACCCAGTACTTC	CSARDLSGGIETQYF
TRBV12-3/TRBV12-4	TRBD2	-	TRBJ2-1	TGTGCCAGCAGTTTCGGGAGCGGGGGAGCCTCGAGCTCCTACAATGAGCAGTTCTTC	CASSFGSGGASSSYNEQFF
TRBV6-5	TRBD1	-	TRBJ1-1	TGTGCCAGCAGTTACAGCCGGGACAGGGGGCAATTTTTCTTT	CASSYSRDRGQFFF
TRBV30	TRBD2	few	TRBJ2-5	TGTGCCTGGAGTCCGACTAGCGGGACCTCAGAGACCCAGTACTTC	CAWSPTSGTSETQYF
TRBV7-2	-	-	TRBJ2-3	TGTGCCAGCAGCTTTCCAAGGGGCCTAGCTTTGGGGGATACGCAGTATTTT	CASSFPRGLALGDTQYF
TRBV6-5	-	-	TRBJ1-6	TGTGCCAGCACTATTGACACTCCCGGAAGATCACCCCTCCACTTT	CASTIDTPGRSPLHF
TRBV12-3/TRBV12-4	-	-	TRBJ2-5	TGTGCCAGCAGGGGGGCCCGGACTACCCTGCAAGAGACCCAGTACTTC	CASRGARTTLQETQYF
TRBV12-3/TRBV12-4	-	many	TRBJ2-7	TGTGCCAGCAGCTTCGGGGTTGGCTCCTACGAGCAGTACTTC	CASSFGVGSYEQYF
TRBV28	-	-	TRBJ1-6	TGTGCCAGCACTAGGAGGGGCTCCTATAATTCACCCCTCCACTTT	CASTRRGSYNSPLHF
TRBV4-3	-	few	TRBJ2-3	TGCGCCAGCAGCCAAGTTGGTAGGGGAGCAGATACGCAGTATTTT	CASSQVGRGADTQYF